This T cell receptor beta chain was sequenced during a study of identifying expanded T cells in peripheral blood. V lost 1 base, J lost 10 bases, and 8 bases lay in between. The CDR3 covers 12 residues. The germline V gene encodes CDR1 LNHDA and CDR2 SQIVND (reference sequence). Generated by immunoSEQ multiplex PCR, the TCRdb table keeps only in-frame clones and is missing some. The sample has over 100,000 clones, around 88% seen once. Sequenced: blood. This rearrangement joins TRBV19 to TRBJ2-1; D is uncertain. This receptor was identified in a person aged 18 to 69 in good health. The CDR3 here is CASSIALNEQFF. The DNA of the CDR3 is TGTGCCAGTAGTATAGCTCTGAACGAGCAGTTCTTC.